The clone carrying this TCR beta chain was counted many times. Its specificity is not known. MiXCR, applied by TCRdb to the 5' RACE reads, yields one record per CDR3 protein. The table shows a few hundred thousand distinct CDR3 sequences, with 3.6% occurring only once. This CDR3 has 14 amino acids. Germline CDR1 reads ENHRY; CDR2 reads SYGVKD. V lost 6 bases to trimming and J lost 5 bases; unmatched junction nucleotides: 2. This entry belongs to a study of T cells after yellow fever vaccination. Study-wide background: Where fractions had low cell numbers, libraries were prepared from them with the SMART-Seq v4 Ultra Low Input RNA kit. The study's findings and limits: Peak timing came faster in the weaker secondary response, day 5 versus 15. Sorted repertoires could include abundant contaminating clonotypes from bulk cells. Post-booster reappearance was seen for most primary-vaccination clones (around 96% CD4, around 88% CD8).

V usage is TRBV10-3 and J usage is TRBJ2-3, with 13 bases that match TRBD2. This specimen was PBMCs, taken on the day of the yellow fever booster vaccination. This receptor was identified in a man between 18 and 29 years old who received the YFV17D yellow fever vaccine. CDR3 region: CAIRGLAGLDTQYF. The CDR3 nucleotides are TGTGCCATCAGGGGACTAGCGGGGCTAGATACGCAGTATTTT.